The present T cell receptor (beta chain) was sequenced within a study of T cells in Graves' hyperthyroidism and ophthalmopathy. CDR1 is LNHNV and CDR2 is YYDKDF in the germline V gene (reference sequence). The V gene lost 1 base and the J gene lost 6 bases, with 6 bases spanning the gap. The CDR3 is made up of 13 amino acids. Stable hyperthyroidism: no ophthalmopathy progression over 18 months of follow-up. Exclusion of patients followed from uncontrolled infection, other autoimmune disease, pregnancy or lactation. Using over 8.5 ml of fresh peripheral blood, PBMCs were prepared. RNA transcripts were the template for amplifying TCR beta CDR3 regions. Carried out on the TCR CDR3, a first-round RT-PCR used the HTBI primer set. TCRdb redid the calling of the multiplex PCR reads with MiXCR, one entry per CDR3 protein. The sample carries 300,000 to 450,000 distinct CDR3 sequences, more than 13% recorded once.

This clonotype appeared a few times. This TCR derives from a woman aged 25 to 39 with Graves' hyperthyroidism. The sequencing input was blood. The chain is built from TRBV15 and TRBJ2-2; D ambiguous. CDR3 nucleotide sequence: TGTGCCACCAGCAGAGCCGTACCCGGGGAGCTGTTTTTT. Its protein is CATSRAVPGELFF.